Given below is one T cell receptor beta chain in context. Its antigen is undetermined. CDR3 length: 13 residues. V lost 3 bases, J lost 12 bases, and 2 bases stayed unmatched. Germline CDR1 is WNHNN and CDR2 is SYGVQD (reference sequence). The sample comes from a study of OX40 agonist ivuxolimab in advanced cancers. Notes on the study in general: CD4+ and CD8+ blood T cells expanded clonally by week 6 at 0.1 to 3.0 mg/kg.

Assay: immunoSEQ multiplex PCR; the TCRdb copy retains only in-frame clones and omits some. Among tens of thousands of clones listed, roughly 90% were seen once. The rearrangement joins TRBV10-1 to TRBJ2-1, with 13 positions matching TRBD2. The TCR sequence derives from an adult with an advanced solid tumor such as melanoma, head and neck, liver or kidney cancer. The source was CD4+ or CD8+ T cells sorted from blood, collected in a trial of the OX40 agonist ivuxolimab. CDR3 amino acids: CASSELAGGRQFF. CDR3 in DNA: TGCGCCAGCAGTGAACTAGCGGGAGGGAGGCAGTTCTTC.